This T cell receptor beta chain was observed in a study of blood T cell repertoires in COVID-19. About the study: The samples span acute and convalescent COVID-19 from the United States, Italy and Spain. PBMCs, B-cell-depleted T cells, or T cells were the source of the cDNA or gDNA that made up the material.

How the authors handled the data: Reference gene primer amplification yielded estimated nucleated cell counts. The assay was immunoSEQ multiplex PCR, and TCRdb's table has in-frame clones only and misses some. V and J calls and clone size are given by that table; D and trimming were obtained from the DNA. The repertoire includes about 250,000 clones, over 75% of them detected once, and 4.5% to 6% sits in the top ten. The CDR3 runs to 15 residues. The germline V and J ends were trimmed by 1 base and 0 bases, with 7 bases remaining between them. Germline CDR1 is LGHDT and CDR2 is YNNKEL (reference sequence).

The origin of this receptor is a man in his fifties with COVID-19, enrolled during active disease. Sequenced material: peripheral blood. The chain couples TRBV3-1 (or the pseudogene TRBV3-2) to TRBJ1-5; D uncertain. In DNA form, the CDR3 reads TGTGCCAGCAGCCAAGGCGGCTATAGCAATCAGCCCCAGCATTTT. Its protein product is CASSQGGYSNQPQHF.